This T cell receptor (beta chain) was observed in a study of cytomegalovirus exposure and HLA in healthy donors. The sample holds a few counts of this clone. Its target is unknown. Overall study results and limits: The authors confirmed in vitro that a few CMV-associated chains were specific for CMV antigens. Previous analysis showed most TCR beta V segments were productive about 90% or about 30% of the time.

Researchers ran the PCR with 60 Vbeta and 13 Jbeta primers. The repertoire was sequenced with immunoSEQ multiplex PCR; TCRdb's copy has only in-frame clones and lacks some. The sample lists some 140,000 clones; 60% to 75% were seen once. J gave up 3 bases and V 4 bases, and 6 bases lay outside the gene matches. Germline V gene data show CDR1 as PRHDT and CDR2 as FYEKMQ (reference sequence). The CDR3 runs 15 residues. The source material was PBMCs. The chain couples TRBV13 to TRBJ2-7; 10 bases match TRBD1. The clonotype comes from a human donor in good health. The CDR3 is CASSWWRTGGYEQYF. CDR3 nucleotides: TGTGCCAGCAGCTGGTGGCGGACAGGGGGCTACGAGCAGTACTTC. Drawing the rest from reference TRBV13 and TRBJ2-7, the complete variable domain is AAGVIQSPRHLIKEKRETATLKCYPIPRHDTVYWYQQGPGQDPQFLISFYEKMQSDKGSIPDRFSAQQFSDYHSELNMSSLELGDSALYFCASSWWRTGGYEQYFGPGTRLTVT.